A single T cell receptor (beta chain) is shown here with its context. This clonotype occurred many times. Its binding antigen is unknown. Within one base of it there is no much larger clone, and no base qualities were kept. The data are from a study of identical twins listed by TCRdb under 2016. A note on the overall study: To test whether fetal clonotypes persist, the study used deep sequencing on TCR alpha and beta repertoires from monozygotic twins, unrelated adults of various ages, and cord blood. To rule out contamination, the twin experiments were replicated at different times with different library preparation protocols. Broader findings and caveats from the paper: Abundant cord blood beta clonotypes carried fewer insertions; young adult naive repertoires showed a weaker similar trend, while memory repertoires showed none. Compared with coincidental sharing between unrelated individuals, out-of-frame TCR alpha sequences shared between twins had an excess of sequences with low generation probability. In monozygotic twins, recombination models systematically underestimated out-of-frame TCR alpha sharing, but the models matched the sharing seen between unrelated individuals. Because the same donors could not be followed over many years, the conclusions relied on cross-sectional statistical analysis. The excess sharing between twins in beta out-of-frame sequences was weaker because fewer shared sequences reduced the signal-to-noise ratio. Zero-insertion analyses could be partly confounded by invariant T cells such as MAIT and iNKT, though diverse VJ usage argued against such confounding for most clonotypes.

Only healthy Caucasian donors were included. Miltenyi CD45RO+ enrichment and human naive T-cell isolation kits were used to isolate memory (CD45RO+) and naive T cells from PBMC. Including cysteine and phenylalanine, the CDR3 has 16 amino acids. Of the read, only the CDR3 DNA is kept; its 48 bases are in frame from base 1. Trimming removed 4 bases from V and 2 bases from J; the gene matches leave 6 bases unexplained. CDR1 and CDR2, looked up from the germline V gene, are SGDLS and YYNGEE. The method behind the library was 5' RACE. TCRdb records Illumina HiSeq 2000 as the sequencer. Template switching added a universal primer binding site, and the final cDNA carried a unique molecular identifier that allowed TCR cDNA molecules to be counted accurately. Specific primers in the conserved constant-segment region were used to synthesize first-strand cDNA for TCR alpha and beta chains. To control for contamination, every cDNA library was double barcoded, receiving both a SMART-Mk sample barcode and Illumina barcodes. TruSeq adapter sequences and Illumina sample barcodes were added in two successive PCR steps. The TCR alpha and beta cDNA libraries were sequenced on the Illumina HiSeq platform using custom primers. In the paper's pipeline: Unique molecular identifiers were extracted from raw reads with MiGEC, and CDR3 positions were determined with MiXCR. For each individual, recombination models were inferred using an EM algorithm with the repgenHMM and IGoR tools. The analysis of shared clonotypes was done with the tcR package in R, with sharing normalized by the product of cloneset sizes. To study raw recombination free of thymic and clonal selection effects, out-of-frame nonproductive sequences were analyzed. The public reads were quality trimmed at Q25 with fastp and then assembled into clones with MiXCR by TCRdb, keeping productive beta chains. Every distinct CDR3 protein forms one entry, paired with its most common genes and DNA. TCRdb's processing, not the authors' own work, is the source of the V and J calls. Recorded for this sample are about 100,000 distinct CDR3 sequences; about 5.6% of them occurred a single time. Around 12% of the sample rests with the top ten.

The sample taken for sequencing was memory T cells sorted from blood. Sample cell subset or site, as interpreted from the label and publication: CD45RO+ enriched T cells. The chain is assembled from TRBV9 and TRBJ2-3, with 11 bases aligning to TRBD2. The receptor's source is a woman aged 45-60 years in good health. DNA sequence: TGTGCCAGCAGCCCCGGGACTAGCGGCCCCACAGATACGCAGTATTTT. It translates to CASSPGTSGPTDTQYF. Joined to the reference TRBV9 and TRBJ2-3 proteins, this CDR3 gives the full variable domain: DSGVTQTPKHLITATGQRVTLRCSPRSGDLSVYWYQQSLDQGLQFLIQYYNGEERAKGNILERFSAQQFPDLHSELNLSSLELGDSALYFCASSPGTSGPTDTQYFGPGTRLTVL.